This TCR beta chain comes out of a study of cytomegalovirus exposure and HLA in healthy donors. In the study overall: Genetic ancestry analysis placed more than 80% of the approximately 390 donors that were genotyped in the Caucasian-associated cluster. Study-wide results and limits: Later findings reportedly placed an Asian-associated ancestry cluster below the roughly 700-donor mean for N-insertions. More clonal expansion characterized HLA-associated TCR beta chains than equally common others in a later analysis. Later analysis suggested most CMV-associated TCR beta chains were HLA-restricted.

PCR primers comprised 60 Vbeta and 13 Jbeta primers. This table comes from immunoSEQ multiplex PCR, and its TCRdb copy is limited to in-frame clones, with some not included. The sample shows around 190,000 clones, around 80% of them seen only once. This clone was counted a few times. Its antigen is as yet unknown. This CDR3 is also generated by other DNA sequences in the sample. The CDR3 is 15 amino acids. J lost 4 bases, V lost 4 bases, and 6 bases had no gene match. The germline gives CDR1 LGHNA, CDR2 YSLEER. The rearrangement links TRBV4-3 to TRBJ2-1, with 8 nucleotides matching TRBD2. Specimen: PBMCs. This clonotype was obtained from a middle-aged woman in good health and CMV-seronegative. CDR3 amino acids: CASSPSGGVYNEQFF. In DNA form, the CDR3 reads TGCGCCAGCAGCCCGAGCGGGGGTGTATACAATGAGCAGTTCTTC.